What follows describes a single T cell receptor (beta chain). What it recognizes is unknown. The study assayed about 10^5 TCR templates per sample. Data came from immunoSEQ multiplex PCR; TCRdb stores just in-frame clones and leaves some out. Here the sample spans about 100,000 clones, more than 85% being singletons. The data were obtained in a study of siplizumab effects on memory and regulatory T cells. Study-level findings and limits: Neither a naive nor a memory phenotype was assignable to roughly 75-97% of proliferating CD4+ or CD8+ clones. In the presence of siplizumab, alloreactive sequences traceable to unstimulated CD4+ memory cells were significantly reduced. Naive T cells appeared more diverse than memory cells and seemed to be major alloresponse contributors.

The specimen was CD4+ T cells sorted from blood. This clonotype was sampled from a human donor in good health.

In DNA, the CDR3 is TGTGCCAGCAGTTACGTGACAGCCACTGAAGCTTTCTTT. Translating gives CASSYVTATEAFF. V and J are TRBV6-6 and TRBJ1-1; tentative D call: TRBD1 (5 bases). This CDR3 contains 13 residues. The V end was cut by 2 bases, the J end by 4 bases, with 8 bases between. Germline CDR1 MNHNY, CDR2 SVGAGI (reference sequence).